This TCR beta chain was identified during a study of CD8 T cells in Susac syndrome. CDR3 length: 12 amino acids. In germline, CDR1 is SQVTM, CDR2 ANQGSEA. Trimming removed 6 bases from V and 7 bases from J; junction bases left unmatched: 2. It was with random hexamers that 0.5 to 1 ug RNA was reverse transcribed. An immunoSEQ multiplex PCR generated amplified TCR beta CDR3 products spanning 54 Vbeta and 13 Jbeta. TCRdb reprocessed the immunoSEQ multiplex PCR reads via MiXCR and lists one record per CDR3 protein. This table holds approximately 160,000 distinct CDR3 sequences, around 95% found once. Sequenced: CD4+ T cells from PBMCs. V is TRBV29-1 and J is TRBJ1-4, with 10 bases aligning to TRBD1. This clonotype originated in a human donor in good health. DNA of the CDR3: TGCAGCGTGGGACAGGGGAGTGAAAAACTGTTTTTT. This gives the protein CSVGQGSEKLFF.